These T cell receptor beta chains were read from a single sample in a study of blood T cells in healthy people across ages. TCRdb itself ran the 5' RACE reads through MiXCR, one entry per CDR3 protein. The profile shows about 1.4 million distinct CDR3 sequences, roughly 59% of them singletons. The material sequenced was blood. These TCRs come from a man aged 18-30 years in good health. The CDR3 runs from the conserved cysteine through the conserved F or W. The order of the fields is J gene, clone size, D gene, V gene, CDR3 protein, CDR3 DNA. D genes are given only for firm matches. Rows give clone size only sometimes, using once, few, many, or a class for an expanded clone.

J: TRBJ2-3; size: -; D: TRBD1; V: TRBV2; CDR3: CASRAGGWDTDTQYF; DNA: TGTGCCAGCAGAGCAGGGGGCTGGGACACAGATACGCAGTATTTT
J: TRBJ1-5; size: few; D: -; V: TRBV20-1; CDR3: CSASTRPREPQHF; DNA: TGCAGTGCTTCGACCAGGCCCCGGGAGCCCCAGCATTTT
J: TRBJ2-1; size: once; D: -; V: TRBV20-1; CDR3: CSANQNKPGEFNNEQFF; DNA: TGCAGTGCTAACCAAAATAAACCAGGCGAGTTCAACAATGAGCAGTTCTTC
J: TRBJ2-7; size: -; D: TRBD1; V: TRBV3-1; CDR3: CASSQDDRGSYEQYF; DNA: TGTGCCAGCAGCCAAGATGACAGGGGTTCCTACGAGCAGTACTTC
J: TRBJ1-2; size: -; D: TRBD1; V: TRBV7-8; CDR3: CASSPEGAKNYGYTF; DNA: TGTGCCAGCAGCCCCGAGGGGGCAAAGAACTATGGCTACACCTTC
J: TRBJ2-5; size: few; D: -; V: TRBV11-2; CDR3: CASTSPPRPETQYF; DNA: TGTGCCAGTACCTCCCCCCCAAGACCGGAGACCCAGTACTTC
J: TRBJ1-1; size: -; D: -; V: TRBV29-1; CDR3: CSVQGWGTEAFF; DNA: TGCAGCGTCCAGGGATGGGGCACTGAAGCTTTCTTT
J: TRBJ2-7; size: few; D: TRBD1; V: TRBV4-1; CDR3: CASSQWDREYEQYF; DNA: TGCGCCAGCAGCCAATGGGACAGGGAGTATGAGCAGTACTTC
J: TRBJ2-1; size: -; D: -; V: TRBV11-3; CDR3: CASSPVRGSDEQFF; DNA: TGTGCCAGCAGCCCAGTTAGGGGTTCCGATGAGCAGTTCTTC
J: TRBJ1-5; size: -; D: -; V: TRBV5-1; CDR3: CASRLNSYQPQHF; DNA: TGCGCCAGCAGACTTAACAGCTATCAGCCCCAGCATTTT
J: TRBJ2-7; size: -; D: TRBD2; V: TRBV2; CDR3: CASSGPTSGRLNPYEQYF; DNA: TGTGCCAGCAGTGGGCCGACTAGCGGGAGGCTCAATCCCTACGAGCAGTACTTC
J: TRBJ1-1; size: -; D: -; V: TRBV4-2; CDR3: CASSQVGSVNTEAFF; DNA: TGTGCCAGCAGCCAAGTTGGCTCCGTGAACACTGAAGCTTTCTTT
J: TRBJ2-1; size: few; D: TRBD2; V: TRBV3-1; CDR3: CASSQGSSGRRPRDEQFF; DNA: TGTGCCAGCAGCCAAGGGTCTAGCGGGCGCCGGCCCCGCGATGAGCAGTTCTTC
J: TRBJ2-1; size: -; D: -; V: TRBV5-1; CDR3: CATSEKNEQFF; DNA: TGCGCCACCTCTGAGAAGAATGAGCAGTTCTTC
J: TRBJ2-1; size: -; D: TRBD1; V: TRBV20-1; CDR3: CSARSTGGSGQFF; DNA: TGCAGTGCTAGATCGACAGGGGGCTCGGGGCAGTTCTTC
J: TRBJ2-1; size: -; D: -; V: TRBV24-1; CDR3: CATSDWAYNEQFF; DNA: TGTGCCACCAGTGATTGGGCCTACAATGAGCAGTTCTTC
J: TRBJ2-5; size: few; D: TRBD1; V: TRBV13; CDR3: CASSPRDRDAAEYF; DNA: TGTGCCAGCAGCCCCCGGGACAGGGACGCTGCTGAGTACTTC
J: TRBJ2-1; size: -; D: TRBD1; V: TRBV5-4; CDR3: CASSPTGGISNEQFF; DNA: TGTGCCAGCAGCCCGACAGGGGGGATTAGCAATGAGCAGTTCTTC
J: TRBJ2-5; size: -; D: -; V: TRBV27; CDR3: CASRSLVPETQYF; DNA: TGTGCCAGCAGATCACTAGTCCCAGAGACCCAGTACTTC
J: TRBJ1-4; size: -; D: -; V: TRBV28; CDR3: CASVTVNEKLFF; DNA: TGTGCCAGCGTGACGGTTAATGAAAAACTGTTTTTT
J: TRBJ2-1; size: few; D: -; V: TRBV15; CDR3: CATRTASYSYNEQFF; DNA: TGTGCCACCAGGACGGCATCATACTCCTACAATGAGCAGTTCTTC
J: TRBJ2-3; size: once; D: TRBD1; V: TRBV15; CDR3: CATSKGWTGGVEAQYF; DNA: TGTGCCACCAGCAAGGGGTGGACAGGGGGAGTTGAGGCGCAGTATTTT
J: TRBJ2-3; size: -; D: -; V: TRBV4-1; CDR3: CASSQFFPGRAEDTQYF; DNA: TGCGCCAGCAGCCAATTCTTCCCGGGCAGGGCAGAAGATACGCAGTATTTT